A single sample gave rise to the 10 T cell receptor beta chains below, sequenced in a study of prognosis after radiotherapy for stage I lung cancer. Multiplex PCR, run in two rounds, amplified TCR beta CDR3 from genomic DNA. First-round PCR amplification was performed with primers specific to each TRBV and TRBJ gene. TCRdb analysed the multiplex PCR reads with MiXCR anew, one entry per CDR3 protein. The profile shows about 14,000 distinct CDR3 sequences, 25% to 40% of them singletons. The material was PBMCs, obtained before or after stereotactic body radiation therapy (not recorded which). The receptor source for this set is a donor over 45 with non-small cell lung cancer.

Points on this clonotype: The junction departs from germline at one end; a sequencing error may be responsible. The chain recombines TRBV7-9 with TRBJ1-1; D remains unclear. The CDR3 contains 11 residues. The V gene's germline CDR1 is SEHNR and CDR2 FQNEAQ (reference sequence). The CDR3 coding sequence is TGTGCCAACAGCTCCTCCACTGAAGCTTTATTT. Translating it yields CANSSSTEALF.

In its sample, this clonotype was seen many times. The V gene is TRBV6-1, the J gene TRBJ2-7; either TRBD1 or TRBD2 may fit D (5 bases each). With 7 bases removed from V and 3 bases from J, the gap between germline ends came to 13 bases. Germline CDR1 and CDR2: MNHNS and SASEGT. The CDR3 length is 13 residues. The CDR3 here is CASTQRGVYEQYF. CDR3 in DNA: TGTGCCAGCACCCAACGAGGGGTCTACGAGCAGTACTTC.

This clonotype is medium-sized by share. The chain employs TRBV15 and TRBJ1-5; possible D gene TRBD1, 6 bases. CDR1 LNHNV and CDR2 YYDKDF come from the germline V gene (reference sequence). V gave up 5 bases and J gave up 0 bases, with 8 bases separating them. The CDR3 contains 14 residues. CDR3 bases: TGTGCCACCAGCGGACAGCTTAGCAATCAGCCCCAGCATTTT. Its protein product is CATSGQLSNQPQHF.

This clonotype has at least ten counts. V is TRBV20-1 and J is TRBJ2-3; TRBD2 aligns across 15 bases. V gave up 0 bases and J gave up 2 bases; unmatched junction bases: 6. The CDR3 runs 18 residues. Per germline, CDR1 DFQATT and CDR2 SNEGSKA (reference sequence). The CDR3 sequence: CSARDHGTSGRNTDTQYF. DNA of the CDR3: TGCAGTGCTAGAGATCACGGGACTAGCGGGAGGAACACAGATACGCAGTATTTT.

On this clonotype: This likely stems from a read error, as it lies one base from a far larger clone. The chain combines TRBV6-4 with TRBJ1-2; a possible D gene is TRBD1 (5 bases). V was trimmed by 10 bases and J by 2 bases, leaving 23 bases between them. The CDR3 runs to 16 residues. Germline CDR1 reads MRHNA; CDR2 reads SNTAGT. The CDR3, as DNA: TGTGCCATCACGACGTTAGACAGCCGAATCAACTATGGCTACACCTTC. Its translation: CAITTLDSRINYGYTF.

In regard to this clonotype: A read error may account for a junction end that differs from germline. The chain combines TRBV6-5 with TRBJ2-2; a possible D gene is TRBD2 (6 bases). The CDR3 runs to 15 residues. Germline V gives CDR1 MNHEY, CDR2 SVGAGI. DNA of the CDR3: TGTGCCAGCAGTTACTCCGTTTGGAGCGGCGGGGAGCTGGTTTTT. It yields the protein CASSYSVWSGGELVF.

This clonotype was seen at least ten times. The V gene is TRBV2, the J gene TRBJ2-1; the D gene could be TRBD1 or TRBD2 (6 bases each). The CDR3 has 13 amino acids. Germline CDR1 SNHLY, CDR2 FYNNEI. Trimming took off 7 bases at V and 6 bases at J, with 13 bases between the two ends. The CDR3 reads CASITGRSNEQFF. CDR3 in DNA: TGTGCCAGCATTACAGGGAGGTCCAATGAGCAGTTCTTC.

Many counts were recorded for this clonotype. V gene TRBV3-1 combines with J gene TRBJ2-3, with D possibly being TRBD2 (5 bases). Germline-derived CDR1 and CDR2 are LGHDT and YNNKEL (reference sequence). This CDR3 has 12 residues. The ends were cut back, 1 base at V and 10 bases at J, with 9 bases in the middle. The CDR3 here is CASSQGLGAQYF. The CDR3 nucleotides are TGTGCCAGCAGCCAAGGCCTGGGAGCGCAGTATTTT.

The chain employs TRBV4-2 and TRBJ2-7; maybe TRBD2 (5 bases). From germline, CDR1 is LGHNA and CDR2 YNFKEQ. This CDR3 region has 16 residues. Deletions cut 10 bases from V and 2 bases from J, with 24 bases between. The chain's CDR3 is CANIHLHTREPYEQYF. The CDR3 coding sequence is TGTGCCAACATCCACCTCCATACACGGGAACCCTACGAGCAGTACTTC.

Sample share makes this clonotype medium-sized. V and J are TRBV5-1 and TRBJ1-2, with TRBD1 as a possible D gene (5 bases). This CDR3 has 13 residues. The germline V gene has CDR1 SGHRS and CDR2 YFSETQ. V shed 2 bases and J shed 7 bases, with 12 bases lying between them. The CDR3 sequence is CASSLNQGSGYTF. CDR3 nucleotide sequence: TGCGCCAGCAGCTTAAATCAGGGTTCTGGCTACACCTTC.